The TCR beta chain described here comes from a study of T cell responses to AZD1222 COVID-19 vaccine. Turning to the study itself: Samples with a second dose at about 4 or about 12 weeks were pooled together.

V was cut by 2 bases and J by 3 bases, with 11 bases left in between. In germline, CDR1 is SGHRS, CDR2 YFSETQ. The CDR3 extends over 15 amino acids. TCRdb's table, derived via immunoSEQ multiplex PCR, lists solely in-frame clones and lacks some. This sample yields around 110,000 clones, of which about 90% are seen a single time; 6.5% to 9.5% belongs to the top ten. The chain is built from TRBV5-1 and TRBJ1-4; D gene unclear. This specimen consisted of peripheral blood, obtained on day 0 of AZD1222 vaccination. This clonotype was sampled from an adult in good health. CDR3 coding DNA: TGCGCCAGCAGCTTTGTTGGGAAATCTAATGAAAAACTGTTTTTT. It specifies CASSFVGKSNEKLFF.